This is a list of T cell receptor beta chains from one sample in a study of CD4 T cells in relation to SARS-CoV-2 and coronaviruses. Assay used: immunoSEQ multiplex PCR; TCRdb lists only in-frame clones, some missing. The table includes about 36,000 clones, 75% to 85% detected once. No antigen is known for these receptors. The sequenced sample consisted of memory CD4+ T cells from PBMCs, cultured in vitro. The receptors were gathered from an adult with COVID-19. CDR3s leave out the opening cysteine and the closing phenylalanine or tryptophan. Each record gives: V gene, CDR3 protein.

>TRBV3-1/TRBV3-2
ASSPLPFRLPSSYEQY
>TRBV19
ASGIGPGTGEI
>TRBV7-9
ASSLADSEEQF
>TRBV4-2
ASSQMGLAGAGSYNEQF
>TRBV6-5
ASRLYATDTQY
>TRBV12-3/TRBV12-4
ASSLGGKLF
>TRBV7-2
ASSLGQQETQY
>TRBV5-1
ASTSSTRYNEKLF
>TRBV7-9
ASSLSRGDGANVLT
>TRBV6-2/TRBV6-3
ASSYDSKGVNTEAF
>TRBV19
ASSLRQETYLRNNSPLH
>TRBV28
ASSLRELAGPDTQY
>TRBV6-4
ASSYGQGDYGYT
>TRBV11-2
ASSLWGTSVNTEAF
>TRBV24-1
ATSAQREGLHNEQF
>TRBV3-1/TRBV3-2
ASSQIPDRGGLAEEKNIQY
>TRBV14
ASSRTGTAYEQY
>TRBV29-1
SAAGTSGSSYNEQF
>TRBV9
ASSVVSGRGNEQF
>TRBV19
ASSIDLAGIYNEQF
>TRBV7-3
ASALGVTSSYNEQF
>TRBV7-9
ASSFGTSGFGVTGELF
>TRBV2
ASTYGDRNNEQF
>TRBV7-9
ASSSGLAGGADTQY
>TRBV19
ASSSKYEQY
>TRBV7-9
ASSLSQTVNTEAF
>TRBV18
ASSPRSGTGNGDEQY
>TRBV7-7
ASSLGGAGGQETQY
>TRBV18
ASSLDRVNSPLH
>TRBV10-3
AISDLGQLNYGYT
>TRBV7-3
ASSLGQAGANVLT
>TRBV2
ASGVGALAKNIQY
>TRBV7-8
ASSPDRISYEQY
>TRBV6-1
ASSEVWGSADTQY
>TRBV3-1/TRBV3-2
ASSQGVGQY
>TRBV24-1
ATSDQNYNEQF
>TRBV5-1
ASSLAGGRETQY
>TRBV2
ASKSTSGSPDTQY
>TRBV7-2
ASSPPRGQGSYEQY
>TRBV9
ASSVGAGSSYEQY
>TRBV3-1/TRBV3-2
ASSQEPTSSGRAKDTQY
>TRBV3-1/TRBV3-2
ASSRGTGGWQETQY
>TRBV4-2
ASSQDDSGGSYEQY
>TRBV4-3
ASSRASGDQETQY
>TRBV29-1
SVEDRGTEIEDTQY
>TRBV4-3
ASSQIHGDQPQH
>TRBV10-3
ATTGARNEKLF